This paragraph reports one T cell receptor (beta chain). What it binds is unknown. This sample is part of a study of cytomegalovirus exposure and HLA in healthy donors. Use of 60 Vbeta and 13 Jbeta primers characterized the PCR. Clones were read by immunoSEQ multiplex PCR, and TCRdb kept only the in-frame ones, dropping some. The sample lists 170,000 or so clones; 84% were seen once. With 1 base removed from V and 7 bases from J, the gap between germline ends came to 16 bases. Germline lookup yields CDR1 MNHEY and CDR2 SMNVEV (reference sequence). This CDR3 has 16 residues. Findings of the study overall: Earlier analysis yielded a pattern in which most TCR beta V segments were productive about 90% or about 30% of the time.

Sequenced: PBMCs. The J gene is TRBJ2-2, the V gene TRBV27; D might be TRBD1 (5 bases). The TCR was taken from a girl under 18 in good health and CMV-seropositive. The CDR3 is CASSLFQGVLDGELFF. The CDR3 DNA follows: TGTGCCAGCAGTTTATTCCAAGGGGTTCTGGACGGGGAGCTGTTTTTT.